The 14 T cell receptor beta chains in this list originate from one sample, sequenced in a study of PD-L1 blockade in urothelial cancer. The time point here: peripheral blood 6 weeks after treatment start. Clones were read by immunoSEQ multiplex PCR, and TCRdb kept only the in-frame ones, dropping some. The profile shows approximately 91,000 clones, less than 90% of them singletons. Sequenced material: PBMCs, taken around atezolizumab (anti-PD-L1) treatment. The source is a man between 65 and 79 years old with urothelial cancer.

The J gene is TRBJ1-1, the V gene TRBV29-1; TRBD1 is a possible D gene (6 bases). The CDR3 is made up of 13 amino acids. Between the trimmed V and J ends, which lost 4 bases and 5 bases, there was a span of 14 bases. In germline, CDR1 is SQVTM, CDR2 ANQGSEA. The CDR3 region is CSVGTAWGTEAFF. The CDR3 DNA reads TGCAGCGTTGGGACAGCCTGGGGGACTGAAGCTTTCTTT.

The rearrangement uses TRBV27 and TRBJ2-7; 12 bases line up with TRBD2. The CDR3 covers 16 residues. Looked up from germline, CDR1 is MNHEY and CDR2 is SMNVEV (reference sequence). Trimming cost V 6 bases and J 4 bases; bases outside gene matches: 10. CDR3 in DNA: TGTGCCAGCAGCCGCTCTCCTAGCGGGGGGGTTTACGAGCAGTACTTC. Translating it yields CASSRSPSGGVYEQYF.

The chain has TRBV11-3 and TRBJ1-2; unclear D gene. The CDR3 sequence is 12 residues long. Germline loops: CDR1 SGHNT, CDR2 YENEEA. The V and J ends lost 4 bases and 4 bases respectively, with 7 bases between them. The CDR3 is CASSSSAYGYTF. CDR3 nucleotides: TGTGCCAGCAGCTCTAGCGCCTATGGCTACACCTTC.

This clone has only a few counts. The rearrangement uses TRBV27 and TRBJ1-2; the match to TRBD1 covers 10 bases. Losses at the gene ends were 5 bases for V and 8 bases for J; bases not matched to a gene: 8. Per germline, CDR1 MNHEY and CDR2 SMNVEV (reference sequence). The CDR3 runs 14 residues. The CDR3 coding sequence is TGTGCCAGCAGTCAAGGACAGGGGGAGGGGGGCTACACCTTC. Translation: CASSQGQGEGGYTF.

The chain carries TRBV7-9 and TRBJ1-1; D remains unclear. Germline CDR1 and CDR2: SEHNR and FQNEAQ (reference sequence). The V end was cut by 8 bases, the J end by 0 bases, with 10 bases between. The CDR3 sequence is 13 residues long. The CDR3 region is CASSLDLNTEAFF. In DNA, the CDR3 is TGTGCCAGCTCGCTGGACTTGAACACTGAAGCTTTCTTT.

This clone was found once. The chain employs TRBV19 and TRBJ2-3, with D maybe TRBD2 (6 bases). Trimming shortened V by 6 bases and J by 5 bases, and 18 bases separated the two germline ends. Germline CDR1 and CDR2: LNHDA and SQIVND (reference sequence). The CDR3 is 15 residues long. The CDR3 sequence: CASRTGVAVEDTQYF. CDR3 DNA: TGTGCCAGTAGAACCGGGGTAGCGGTTGAAGATACGCAGTATTTT. Full variable domain (missing parts from reference TRBV19 and TRBJ2-3): DGGITQSPKYLFRKEGQNVTLSCEQNLNHDAMYWYRQDPGQGLRLIYYSQIVNDFQKGDIAEGYSVSREKKESFPLTVTSAQKNPTAFYLCASRTGVAVEDTQYFGPGTRLTVL.

The chain couples TRBV5-4 to TRBJ1-4, with 9 bases that match TRBD1. There are 15 residues in the CDR3. V was clipped by 5 bases and J by 5 bases; unmatched bases: 7. Germline V lookup: CDR1 SGHNT, CDR2 YYREEE (reference sequence). CDR3 DNA sequence: TGTGCCAGCAGTCCTACAGGGGGCCCCAATGAAAAACTGTTTTTT. This encodes CASSPTGGPNEKLFF.

The rearrangement uses TRBV2 and TRBJ2-3; 12 bases match TRBD2. Germline values: CDR1 SNHLY, CDR2 FYNNEI. The CDR3 spans 16 residues. V was pared by 4 bases and J by 2 bases, with 4 bases of the junction left unmatched. CDR3: CASSVGLAGPTDTQYF. CDR3 nucleotides: TGTGCCAGCAGTGTGGGACTAGCGGGTCCCACAGATACGCAGTATTTT.

The gene calls are TRBV5-1 and TRBJ1-1, with 11 bases aligning to TRBD1. Germline V lookup: CDR1 SGHRS, CDR2 YFSETQ. The CDR3 sequence is 18 residues long. V dropped 3 bases and J dropped 3; count of bases not matched to a gene: 13. DNA of the CDR3: TGCGCCAGCAGCTACCGGACAGGGGGCGCGGATGGAGACACTGAAGCTTTCTTT. Translated: CASSYRTGGADGDTEAFF.

The rearrangement links TRBV9 to TRBJ1-2; D gene uncertain. The germline gives CDR1 SGDLS, CDR2 YYNGEE. Deletions cut 0 bases from V and 8 bases from J, with 14 bases between. The CDR3 has 14 amino acids. This CDR3 is CASSVEANLEGYTF. Here the CDR3 DNA reads TGTGCCAGCAGCGTAGAAGCCAACCTAGAGGGCTACACCTTC.

The V call is TRBV18, the J call TRBJ2-7; TRBD2 agrees at 10 bases. The V gene's germline CDR1 is KGHSH and CDR2 LQKENI. J gave up 2 bases and V 3 bases, and 7 bases lay outside the gene matches. The CDR3 length is 16 residues. In DNA form, the CDR3 reads TGTGCCAGCTCACCTCAAACTAGCGGGGCAACCTACGAGCAGTACTTC. Its translation is CASSPQTSGATYEQYF.

This clone showed up just once. The chain recombines TRBV18 with TRBJ2-1; 10 bases are shared with TRBD2. V was clipped by 5 bases and J by 7 bases; unmatched bases: 5. There are 14 residues in the CDR3. Germline CDR1 reads KGHSH; CDR2 reads LQKENI. The CDR3 reads CASSRLAGTNEQFF. The CDR3 DNA sequence: TGTGCCAGCTCAAGACTAGCGGGTACAAATGAGCAGTTCTTC.

This clone turned up a few times. V gene TRBV19 combines with J gene TRBJ2-7; TRBD1 matches 7 bases. CDR3 length: 14 amino acids. Germline V gives CDR1 LNHDA, CDR2 SQIVND (reference sequence). Trimming took 3 bases from V and 4 from J; bases not matched to a gene: 6. CDR3 DNA sequence: TGTGCCAGTAGTATCCGGACAGGAAGGTACGAGCAGTACTTC. Protein: CASSIRTGRYEQYF.

The V gene is TRBV5-1, the J gene TRBJ2-5; D perhaps matches TRBD1 (6 bases). The germline CDR1 and CDR2 sequences are SGHRS and YFSETQ. This CDR3 has 16 residues. V was trimmed by 0 bases and J by 0 bases, leaving 12 bases between them. In nucleotides, the CDR3 is TGCGCCAGCAGCTTGGCGGAGCAGGGGTACCAAGAGACCCAGTACTTC. This codes for CASSLAEQGYQETQYF.